The text below deals with one TCR beta chain. This clonotype showed up just a few times. What antigen it recognizes has not been identified. The record has no base qualities; no much larger clone is one base away. Stable Graves' hyperthyroidism was defined as the absence of progression to ophthalmopathy over 18 months of follow-up. The hyperthyroidism patients were between 18 and 65 years old and newly diagnosed, with a disease duration of less than 2 months. Exclusion was applied to patients with uncontrolled infections, other autoimmune diseases, pregnancy or lactation. Clinical symptoms, serum thyroxine and TRAb, thyroid ultrasound, and orbital computed tomography formed the basis for the diagnoses. PBMCs were isolated from 7.5 to 10 ml of fresh peripheral blood by Ficoll-Paque density gradient centrifugation. Total RNA was extracted with Trizol reagent, and quality was checked on an Agilent 2100 Bioanalyzer.

The TCR beta CDR3 regions were amplified from the RNA transcripts. The first round of RT-PCR for the TCR CDR3 was performed with the HTBI primer set and the Qiagen OneStep RT-PCR kit. Libraries were constructed in a second round of multiplex PCR, after which size selection and purification were carried out. Libraries were sequenced paired-end with 100 bp reads on an Illumina HiSeq2000. The paper's processing steps were these. Raw data were processed with SOAPnuke, discarding reads with adapters, uncalled bases, mean Phred below 15, or no exact constant-primer or identifier match. High-quality paired reads were merged with COPE v1.2.5, and unique nucleotide sequences were defined as clonotypes. Clonotypes were aligned to IMGT TRBV, TRBD and TRBJ reference segments using MiTCR v1.1. The analysis was restricted to V-J combinations with a frequency above 0.0001, which together covered 99% to 99.2% of the repertoires. A TCS score was defined as the ratio of F50 (clonal expansion) to E x V (chaos), with BLOSUM62-based TCRdist applied between CDR3 peptides within each V-J. Welch's t-statistics and random forest reduced 514 V-J features to around 14, which were used in a naive Bayes classifier (R e1071). TCRdb reprocessing: public reads trimmed at Q25 with fastp, clones called with MiXCR, in-frame beta chains kept. Each entry is one CDR3 protein sequence, shown with its most common DNA and genes. The V and J calls and clone size come from TCRdb's table, not from the authors' own analysis. The sample contains approximately 590,000 distinct CDR3 sequences, 15% to 17% of them found a single time. Of the sample, roughly 6.6% is held by the ten largest clones.

These data are taken from a study of T cells in Graves' hyperthyroidism and ophthalmopathy (dated by TCRdb to between 2018 and 2021). Regarding the study in general: Peripheral blood samples were taken at the time of initial diagnosis, prior to any treatment. To identify distinguishing TCR V-J signatures, a discovery cohort of around 100 patients was used, comprising some 45 with Graves' ophthalmopathy and around 57 with stable Graves' hyperthyroidism. An independent validation cohort of 18 to 20 hyperthyroidism patients and over 15 patients who later progressed to ophthalmopathy tested prospective prediction of ophthalmopathy. The 75 to 100 discovery patients were randomly split 7:3 into training and test sets. The study also compared thyroid tissue and blood T-cell repertoires from 6 or 7 Graves' hyperthyroidism patients. Once sampling was done, hyperthyroidism patients were given methimazole at a starting dose of 30 mg daily, whereas ophthalmopathy patients were given high-dose intravenous methylprednisolone. According to the paper, TCR Vbeta CDR3 sequencing was carried out on over 130 peripheral blood samples, which came from 40 to 45 ophthalmopathy, about 75 hyperthyroidism and approximately 17 progressor patients. General conclusions and limits of the study: A model built on a 13 V-J signature distinguished ophthalmopathy from stable hyperthyroidism, reaching roughly 88% sensitivity and around 81% specificity in cross-validation and 80%/75% in testing. Most expanded thyroid clonotypes (frequency above 0.001) were also found in blood, which suggests that blood repertoires may mirror thyroid immune responses. In validation, the model predicted progression to ophthalmopathy a median of 6.5 months before onset, with 65% to 71% sensitivity and nearly 75% specificity. No statistical method was used to set the sample size in advance, and investigators knew the group allocation.

The germline V gene encodes CDR1 LGHNA and CDR2 YNFKEQ. Deletion took 0 bases off V and 0 bases off J, with a span of 9 bases between the germline ends. The CDR3 holds 16 amino acids from the cysteine to the phenylalanine. The retained sequence is limited to the CDR3, 48 bases, with the frame set at the first base. The TCR sequence derives from a woman aged 25-40 years with Graves' hyperthyroidism. Material for sequencing was blood. The rearranged chain carries TRBV4-2 and TRBJ1-3, and TRBD1 may be the D gene, going by 5 matching bases. The DNA reads as follows: TGTGCCAGCAGCCAAGATTGGGGGTTCTCTGGAAACACCATATATTTT. Its translation reads: CASSQDWGFSGNTIYF.